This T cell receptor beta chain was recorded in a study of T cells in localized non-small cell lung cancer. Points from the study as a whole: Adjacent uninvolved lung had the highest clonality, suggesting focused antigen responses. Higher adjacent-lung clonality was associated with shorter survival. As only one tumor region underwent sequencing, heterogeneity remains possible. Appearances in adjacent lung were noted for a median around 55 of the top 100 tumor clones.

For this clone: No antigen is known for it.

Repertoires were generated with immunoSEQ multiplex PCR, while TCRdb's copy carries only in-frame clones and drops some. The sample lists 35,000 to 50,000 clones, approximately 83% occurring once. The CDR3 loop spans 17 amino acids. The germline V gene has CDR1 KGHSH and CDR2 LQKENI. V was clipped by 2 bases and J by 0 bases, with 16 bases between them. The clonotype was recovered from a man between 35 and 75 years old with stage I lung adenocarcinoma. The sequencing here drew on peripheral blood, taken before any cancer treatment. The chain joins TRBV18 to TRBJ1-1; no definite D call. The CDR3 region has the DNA TGTGCCAGCTCACCAGCGCTAGGAGGCAGATTGAACACTGAAGCTTTCTTT. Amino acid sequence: CASSPALGGRLNTEAFF.